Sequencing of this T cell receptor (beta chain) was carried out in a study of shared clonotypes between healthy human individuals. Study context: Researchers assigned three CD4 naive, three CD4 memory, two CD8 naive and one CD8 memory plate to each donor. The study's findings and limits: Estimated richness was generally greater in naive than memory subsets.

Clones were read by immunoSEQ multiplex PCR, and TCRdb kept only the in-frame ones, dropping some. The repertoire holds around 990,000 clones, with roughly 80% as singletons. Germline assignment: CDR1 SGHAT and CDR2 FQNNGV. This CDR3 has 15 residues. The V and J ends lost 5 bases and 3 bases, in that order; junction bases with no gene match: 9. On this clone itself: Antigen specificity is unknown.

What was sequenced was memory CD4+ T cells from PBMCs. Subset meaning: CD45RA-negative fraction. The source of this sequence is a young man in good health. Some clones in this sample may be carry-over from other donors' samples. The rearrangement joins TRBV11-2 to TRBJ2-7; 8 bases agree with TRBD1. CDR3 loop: CASSVTGTGDYEQYF. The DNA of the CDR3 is TGTGCCAGCAGCGTGACGGGGACAGGAGACTACGAGCAGTACTTC.